The 31 T cell receptor beta chains in this list originate from one sample, sequenced in a study of cytomegalovirus exposure and HLA in healthy donors. Primers included in the PCR were 60 Vbeta and 13 Jbeta primers. The data were produced by immunoSEQ multiplex PCR, yet TCRdb's version contains in-frame clones alone and is incomplete. The data show 100,000 or so clones, around two thirds seen once. The sequenced material came from PBMCs. The origin of the receptors is a man aged 50-60 years in good health and CMV-seropositive.

The chain has TRBV18 and TRBJ1-2; D perhaps matches TRBD1 (6 bases). With 1 base removed from V and 0 bases from J, the gap between germline ends came to 9 bases. This CDR3 comprises 15 residues. Looked up from germline, CDR1 is KGHSH and CDR2 is LQKENI. CDR3: CASSPRDTSNYGYTF. DNA for the CDR3: TGTGCCAGCTCACCACGGGACACATCTAACTATGGCTACACCTTC.

This clone was recorded only once. This chain joins TRBV11-2 and TRBJ2-7; tentatively, D is TRBD1 (6 bases). The CDR3 consists of 16 residues. V lost 1 base and J lost 2, with 15 bases in between. From germline, CDR1 is SGHAT and CDR2 FQNNGV. The CDR3 region has the DNA TGTGCCAGCAGCTTAGTATTGTACAGGGACCCCTACGAGCAGTACTTC. The encoded protein is CASSLVLYRDPYEQYF.

V usage is TRBV19 and J usage is TRBJ1-2, with D tentatively TRBD1 (5 bases). With 1 base removed from V and 4 bases from J, the gap between germline ends came to 28 bases. CDR1 and CDR2 from the germline V gene are LNHDA and SQIVND (reference sequence). The CDR3 consists of 20 residues. CDR3 sequence reads: CASSIVRAGLEPSNVYGYTF. CDR3 DNA sequence: TGTGCCAGTAGTATAGTACGGGCAGGGCTGGAGCCAAGTAACGTCTATGGCTACACCTTC.

The CDR3, as DNA: TGTGCCAGCAGCGTAGGTTTCTCCCCAGATACGCAGTATTTT. It is translated as CASSVGFSPDTQYF. The V and J genes are TRBV9 and TRBJ2-3; no reliable D call. The CDR3 sequence is 14 residues long. The V gene's germline CDR1 is SGDLS and CDR2 YYNGEE. The ends were cut back, 0 bases at V and 4 bases at J, with 9 bases in the middle.

The chain couples TRBV7-2 to TRBJ1-6; TRBD1 aligns across 8 bases. The trim removed 2 bases at V and 7 bases at J, leaving 1 base unmatched. Germline CDR1 and CDR2: SGHTA and FQGNSA. This CDR3 spans 14 amino acids. The CDR3 DNA reads TGTGCCAGCAGCTTATCAGGGGGCAATTCACCCCTCCACTTT. Residues: CASSLSGGNSPLHF.

The chain combines TRBV5-1 with TRBJ2-3; a weak D match, TRBD2 (6 bases). Germline lookup yields CDR1 SGHRS and CDR2 YFSETQ. This CDR3 has 13 amino acids. V lost 2 bases and J lost 6, with 10 bases in between. This CDR3 is CASSFGAGDTQYF. The CDR3 DNA follows: TGCGCCAGCAGCTTTGGGGCGGGGGATACGCAGTATTTT.

The chain's CDR3 is CASSSTGGTQPQHF. In DNA form, the CDR3 reads TGTGCCAGCAGTTCGACAGGGGGGACTCAGCCCCAGCATTTT. This sequence joins TRBV5-6 and TRBJ1-5; 9 positions match TRBD1. V lost 5 bases and J lost 6; bases outside the gene matches: 6. The CDR3 has 14 amino acids. Germline values: CDR1 SGHDT, CDR2 YYEEEE.

The chain links TRBV7-2 to TRBJ1-1; D is undetermined. V lost 1 base and J 4 bases, leaving 10 bases between the germline ends. The CDR3 covers 14 residues. Germline-derived CDR1 and CDR2 are SGHTA and FQGNSA. Here the CDR3 reads CASSLGPGGTEAFF. The DNA of the CDR3 is TGTGCCAGCAGCTTAGGGCCTGGCGGCACTGAAGCTTTCTTT.

Only a few counts were recorded for this clone. The V gene is TRBV27, the J gene TRBJ1-6; the D gene is possibly TRBD1 (5 bases). CDR3 size: 11 residues. Germline V lookup: CDR1 MNHEY, CDR2 SMNVEV (reference sequence). Trimming cost V 10 bases and J 11 bases, with 12 bases left between them. The CDR3 is CATGGTAPLHF. CDR3 bases: TGTGCCACCGGAGGGACGGCACCCCTCCACTTT.

The chain recombines TRBV11-2 with TRBJ2-3; D remains unclear. Trimming left V 1 base short and J 4 bases short, with 6 bases between. The CDR3 runs to 13 residues. Per the germline V gene, CDR1 is SGHAT and CDR2 is FQNNGV. The CDR3 is CASSLVTPDTQYF. CDR3 DNA: TGTGCCAGCAGCTTAGTCACACCAGATACGCAGTATTTT.

The chain has TRBV19 and TRBJ1-4; D is unresolved. V gave up 10 bases and J gave up 3 bases, with 15 bases separating them. The CDR3 covers 14 residues. CDR1 and CDR2 from the germline V gene are LNHDA and SQIVND (reference sequence). The CDR3 reads CATSPERANEKLFF. CDR3 coding DNA: TGTGCCACTTCCCCGGAGAGGGCTAATGAAAAACTGTTTTTT.

This clone was observed a single time. The V gene is TRBV11-3, the J gene TRBJ2-2; unclear D gene. Per germline, CDR1 SGHNT and CDR2 YENEEA. The V end lost 1 base, the J end lost 6 bases, and 9 bases lay between the germline ends. The CDR3 has 14 residues. The CDR3 nucleotides read TGTGCCAGCAGCTTAGGAATAGCTTCCGGGGAGCTGTTTTTT. It encodes CASSLGIASGELFF.

This chain joins TRBV5-6 and TRBJ1-4; TRBD1 aligns across 9 bases. V trimming: 4 bases; J trimming: 3 bases; junction bases outside the gene matches: 10. The germline V gene has CDR1 SGHDT and CDR2 YYEEEE. This CDR3 contains 17 residues. CDR3 in amino acids: CASSIRGQGSANEKLFF. The CDR3 DNA is TGTGCCAGCAGCATCAGGGGACAGGGCTCGGCTAATGAAAAACTGTTTTTT.

This clone was recorded a few times. The chain uses TRBV6-1 and TRBJ2-3, with 8 bases that match TRBD2. This CDR3 is built from 19 residues. Germline CDR1 is MNHNS and CDR2 is SASEGT. V lost 3 bases and J lost 5; bases outside the gene matches: 19. CDR3 loop: CASSEGSLLGGGIIDTQYF. The CDR3 region has the DNA TGTGCCAGCAGTGAGGGGTCCCTTCTCGGGGGGGGGATTATAGATACGCAGTATTTT.

For the CDR3, the DNA is TGTGCCAGCAGCGTAACGGGAGAGGGGTACAATGAGCAGTTCTTC. Translated: CASSVTGEGYNEQFF. The V and J genes are TRBV2 and TRBJ2-1, with D possibly matching TRBD2 (6 bases). CDR1 is SNHLY and CDR2 is FYNNEI in the germline V gene. This CDR3 region has 15 residues. V was cut by 6 bases and J by 4 bases, with 16 bases left in between. Based on the CDR3 plus reference TRBV2 and TRBJ2-1, the full variable domain is EPEVTQTPSHQVTQMGQEVILRCVPISNHLYFYWYRQILGQKVEFLVSFYNNEISEKSEIFDDQFSVERPDGSNFTLKIRSTKLEDSAMYFCASSVTGEGYNEQFFGPGTRLTVL.

The chain couples TRBV29-1 to TRBJ1-1; D is possibly TRBD1 (6 bases). CDR3 length: 16 amino acids. V was shortened by 0 bases and J by 4 bases, with 18 bases between the two germline ends. The germline V gene encodes CDR1 SQVTM and CDR2 ANQGSEA. The CDR3 DNA is TGCAGCGTTGAAGATCCAATAACAGGGCATCGCACTGAAGCTTTCTTT. As protein: CSVEDPITGHRTEAFF. Full variable domain (remainder filled in from reference TRBV29-1 and TRBJ1-1): SAVISQKPSRDICQRGTSLTIQCQVDSQVTMMFWYRQQPGQSLTLIATANQGSEATYESGFVIDKFPISRPNLTFSTLTVSNMSPEDSSIYLCSVEDPITGHRTEAFFGQGTRLTVV.

This chain uses TRBV1 with TRBJ2-7; TRBD2 was called by the table and not checked on the DNA. TRBV1 is a pseudogene. The CDR3 consists of 19 residues. The CDR3 DNA is TGCACCAGCAGCCAAGATGGCGTAACGAGCGGGAGGTCGGAGAACGAGCAGTACTTC. Translation gives CTSSQDGVTSGRSENEQYF.

The chain links TRBV6-1 to TRBJ2-5, with D possibly being TRBD1 (6 bases). Judging by the DNA end, TRBJ2-7 fits better; the J call may be wrong. This CDR3 spans 16 amino acids. Germline loops: CDR1 MNHNS, CDR2 SASEGT. CDR3 protein: CASSVTWGQVFYEQYF. The CDR3 DNA is TGTGCCAGCAGTGTGACTTGGGGGCAGGTTTTTTACGAGCAGTACTTC.

This chain links TRBV7-9 with TRBJ2-7; D may be TRBD1 (7 bases). There are 15 residues in the CDR3. V dropped 5 bases and J dropped 3 bases, with 17 bases sitting between them. Germline assignment: CDR1 SEHNR and CDR2 FQNEAQ (reference sequence). CDR3 in DNA: TGTGCCAGCAGCCCCGGGGGTGGGGACAGCTACGAGCAGTACTTC. Its translation: CASSPGGGDSYEQYF.

The V gene is TRBV11-2, the J gene TRBJ2-7; D perhaps matches TRBD2 (5 bases). In germline, CDR1 is SGHAT, CDR2 FQNNGV. The CDR3 covers 16 residues. V was cut by 6 bases and J by 1 base, with 19 bases left in between. CDR3 sequence: CASSRWLAKESYEQYF. The CDR3 DNA is TGTGCCAGCAGTCGATGGCTAGCTAAAGAGTCCTACGAGCAGTACTTC. Full variable domain (outside the CDR3, taken from reference TRBV11-2 and TRBJ2-7): EAGVAQSPRYKIIEKRQSVAFWCNPISGHATLYWYQQILGQGPKLLIQFQNNGVVDDSQLPKDRFSAERLKGVDSTLKIQPAKLEDSAVYLCASSRWLAKESYEQYFGPGTRLTVT.

This chain uses TRBV6-5 with TRBJ2-7; the match to TRBD2 covers 7 bases. Germline CDR1 is MNHEY and CDR2 is SVGAGI. V dropped 2 bases and J dropped 4; count of bases not matched to a gene: 8. The CDR3 sequence is 15 residues long. In nucleotides, the CDR3 is TGTGCCAGCAGTTACGGTGGCGGGGGATCTTACGAGCAGTACTTC. Translating gives CASSYGGGGSYEQYF.

This chain uses TRBV14 with TRBJ1-1; tentatively, D is TRBD1 (6 bases). This CDR3 contains 14 residues. From germline, CDR1 is SGHDN and CDR2 FVKESK. The V and J ends lost 3 bases and 6 bases respectively, with 14 bases between them. In nucleotides, the CDR3 is TGTGCCAGCAGCCACCAGGGGATACGGGCTGAAGCTTTCTTT. Protein sequence: CASSHQGIRAEAFF.

V usage is TRBV30 and J usage is TRBJ2-2, with D tentatively TRBD2 (5 bases). The CDR3 has 14 residues. With 5 bases removed from V and 1 base from J, the gap between germline ends came to 11 bases. Germline CDR1 GTSNPN, CDR2 SVGIG (reference sequence). In nucleotides, the CDR3 is TGTGCCTGGGGTAGAGGGATGAACACCGGGGAGCTGTTTTTT. Encoded protein: CAWGRGMNTGELFF.

The CDR3 spells CASSVDGGAFDEQFF. CDR3 in DNA: TGTGCCAGCAGCGTAGACGGGGGGGCCTTTGATGAGCAGTTCTTC. The gene calls are TRBV9 and TRBJ2-1, with TRBD2 identical over 8 bases. CDR1 and CDR2 (germline): SGDLS, YYNGEE. The CDR3 length is 15 residues. After removal of 0 bases from V and 8 bases from J, the junction contained 7 bases not matched to a gene.

The V call is TRBV6-4, the J call TRBJ1-2; 9 bases match TRBD1. The V gene's germline CDR1 is MRHNA and CDR2 SNTAGT. The junction had 10 bases not matched to a gene; V was cut back by 4 bases and J by 4 bases. The CDR3 sequence is 16 residues long. CDR3 DNA sequence: TGTGCCAGCAGTGCGAGACCGGGACAGGGTGGCTATGGCTACACCTTC. It codes for CASSARPGQGGYGYTF.

The V call is TRBV28, the J call TRBJ2-7, with a weak D call TRBD2 (6 bases). This CDR3 region has 11 residues. V lost 8 bases and J 5 bases, leaving 10 bases between the germline ends. CDR1 is MDHEN, CDR2 SYDVKM, per germline. The DNA for the CDR3 is TGTGCCAGCCGGGAGAGGGACGAGCAGTACTTC. This translates into CASRERDEQYF.

The chain recombines TRBV6-1 with TRBJ2-3, with TRBD2 matching 7 bases. This CDR3 has 16 residues. V lost 3 bases and J lost 5; bases outside the gene matches: 11. CDR1 is MNHNS and CDR2 is SASEGT in the germline V gene. The CDR3 sequence is CASSDEYYRGRDTQYF. The CDR3 nucleotides read TGTGCCAGCAGTGATGAATACTACCGCGGGAGAGATACGCAGTATTTT.

CDR3 amino acids: CASRPTGGADEKLFF. As DNA, the CDR3 is TGCGCCAGCAGACCCACAGGGGGCGCTGATGAAAAACTGTTTTTT. This chain links TRBV5-1 with TRBJ1-4; 9 bases are shared with TRBD1. Germline V gene lookup returns CDR1 SGHRS and CDR2 YFSETQ. The CDR3 runs 15 residues. V shed 5 bases and J 6 bases; nucleotides not matched to a gene: 8.

This chain connects TRBV29-1 to TRBJ1-1; D is ambiguous. Germline V CDR1 and CDR2: SQVTM, ANQGSEA. V lost 3 bases and J lost 3, with 8 bases in between. The length of the CDR3 is 12 residues. In DNA, the CDR3 is TGCAGCGTTGACGAGGATGACACTGAAGCTTTCTTT. Protein: CSVDEDDTEAFF.

The chain joins TRBV15 to TRBJ1-2; D unresolved. Trimming removed 5 bases from V and 3 bases from J, with 10 bases in between. Germline values: CDR1 LNHNV, CDR2 YYDKDF (reference sequence). There are 13 residues in the CDR3. The CDR3 protein is CATSPDSDYGYTF. CDR3 in DNA: TGTGCCACCAGCCCTGATTCGGACTATGGCTACACCTTC.

V usage is TRBV5-1 and J usage is TRBJ1-1; TRBD1 is a possible D gene (5 bases). Trimming stripped 0 bases from V and 7 bases from J, with 16 bases between. Germline V gene sequence: CDR1 SGHRS, CDR2 YFSETQ. The CDR3 contains 15 residues. The CDR3 DNA reads TGCGCCAGCAGCTTGGTGCCGGAGGGAGGGGTTGAAGCTTTCTTT. Its protein product is CASSLVPEGGVEAFF.